This TCR beta chain appears in the sequencing data of a study of Ad26.COV2.S vaccination and SARS-CoV-2 variants. Study background: Once, or twice with 56 days between doses, Ad26.COV2.S was given intramuscularly. Overall study findings and caveats: Quantification of TCR breadth and depth may have yielded underestimates of total T cell responses. Non-spike TCR breadth did not differ much between vaccine and placebo recipients.

Specified treatment: some 20 received Ad26.COV2.S at low or high dose, single or two shots; five or six received placebo; per-sample allocation not given. Sampling was performed 63 days after the first vaccine or placebo injection. Within Boston, the person who donated was an adult of 18-55 years. V was cut by 6 bases and J by 0 bases, with 14 bases left in between. The CDR3 is 16 amino acids. Germline V gene lookup returns CDR1 ENHRY and CDR2 SYGVKD. About this clone: What it recognizes is unknown.

Repertoires were generated with immunoSEQ multiplex PCR, while TCRdb's copy carries only in-frame clones and drops some. The profile shows some 290,000 clones, about 82% of them singletons. The sequence was obtained from a person between 18 and 60 years old who received the Ad26.COV2.S COVID-19 vaccine or a placebo. V and J are TRBV10-3 and TRBJ2-2, with a weak D call TRBD2 (6 bases). The sample was peripheral blood, taken in a trial of Ad26.COV2.S vaccine versus placebo. The CDR3 is CAIRTVPGANTGELFF. The CDR3 DNA sequence: TGTGCCATCAGGACTGTCCCGGGGGCGAACACCGGGGAGCTGTTTTTT.